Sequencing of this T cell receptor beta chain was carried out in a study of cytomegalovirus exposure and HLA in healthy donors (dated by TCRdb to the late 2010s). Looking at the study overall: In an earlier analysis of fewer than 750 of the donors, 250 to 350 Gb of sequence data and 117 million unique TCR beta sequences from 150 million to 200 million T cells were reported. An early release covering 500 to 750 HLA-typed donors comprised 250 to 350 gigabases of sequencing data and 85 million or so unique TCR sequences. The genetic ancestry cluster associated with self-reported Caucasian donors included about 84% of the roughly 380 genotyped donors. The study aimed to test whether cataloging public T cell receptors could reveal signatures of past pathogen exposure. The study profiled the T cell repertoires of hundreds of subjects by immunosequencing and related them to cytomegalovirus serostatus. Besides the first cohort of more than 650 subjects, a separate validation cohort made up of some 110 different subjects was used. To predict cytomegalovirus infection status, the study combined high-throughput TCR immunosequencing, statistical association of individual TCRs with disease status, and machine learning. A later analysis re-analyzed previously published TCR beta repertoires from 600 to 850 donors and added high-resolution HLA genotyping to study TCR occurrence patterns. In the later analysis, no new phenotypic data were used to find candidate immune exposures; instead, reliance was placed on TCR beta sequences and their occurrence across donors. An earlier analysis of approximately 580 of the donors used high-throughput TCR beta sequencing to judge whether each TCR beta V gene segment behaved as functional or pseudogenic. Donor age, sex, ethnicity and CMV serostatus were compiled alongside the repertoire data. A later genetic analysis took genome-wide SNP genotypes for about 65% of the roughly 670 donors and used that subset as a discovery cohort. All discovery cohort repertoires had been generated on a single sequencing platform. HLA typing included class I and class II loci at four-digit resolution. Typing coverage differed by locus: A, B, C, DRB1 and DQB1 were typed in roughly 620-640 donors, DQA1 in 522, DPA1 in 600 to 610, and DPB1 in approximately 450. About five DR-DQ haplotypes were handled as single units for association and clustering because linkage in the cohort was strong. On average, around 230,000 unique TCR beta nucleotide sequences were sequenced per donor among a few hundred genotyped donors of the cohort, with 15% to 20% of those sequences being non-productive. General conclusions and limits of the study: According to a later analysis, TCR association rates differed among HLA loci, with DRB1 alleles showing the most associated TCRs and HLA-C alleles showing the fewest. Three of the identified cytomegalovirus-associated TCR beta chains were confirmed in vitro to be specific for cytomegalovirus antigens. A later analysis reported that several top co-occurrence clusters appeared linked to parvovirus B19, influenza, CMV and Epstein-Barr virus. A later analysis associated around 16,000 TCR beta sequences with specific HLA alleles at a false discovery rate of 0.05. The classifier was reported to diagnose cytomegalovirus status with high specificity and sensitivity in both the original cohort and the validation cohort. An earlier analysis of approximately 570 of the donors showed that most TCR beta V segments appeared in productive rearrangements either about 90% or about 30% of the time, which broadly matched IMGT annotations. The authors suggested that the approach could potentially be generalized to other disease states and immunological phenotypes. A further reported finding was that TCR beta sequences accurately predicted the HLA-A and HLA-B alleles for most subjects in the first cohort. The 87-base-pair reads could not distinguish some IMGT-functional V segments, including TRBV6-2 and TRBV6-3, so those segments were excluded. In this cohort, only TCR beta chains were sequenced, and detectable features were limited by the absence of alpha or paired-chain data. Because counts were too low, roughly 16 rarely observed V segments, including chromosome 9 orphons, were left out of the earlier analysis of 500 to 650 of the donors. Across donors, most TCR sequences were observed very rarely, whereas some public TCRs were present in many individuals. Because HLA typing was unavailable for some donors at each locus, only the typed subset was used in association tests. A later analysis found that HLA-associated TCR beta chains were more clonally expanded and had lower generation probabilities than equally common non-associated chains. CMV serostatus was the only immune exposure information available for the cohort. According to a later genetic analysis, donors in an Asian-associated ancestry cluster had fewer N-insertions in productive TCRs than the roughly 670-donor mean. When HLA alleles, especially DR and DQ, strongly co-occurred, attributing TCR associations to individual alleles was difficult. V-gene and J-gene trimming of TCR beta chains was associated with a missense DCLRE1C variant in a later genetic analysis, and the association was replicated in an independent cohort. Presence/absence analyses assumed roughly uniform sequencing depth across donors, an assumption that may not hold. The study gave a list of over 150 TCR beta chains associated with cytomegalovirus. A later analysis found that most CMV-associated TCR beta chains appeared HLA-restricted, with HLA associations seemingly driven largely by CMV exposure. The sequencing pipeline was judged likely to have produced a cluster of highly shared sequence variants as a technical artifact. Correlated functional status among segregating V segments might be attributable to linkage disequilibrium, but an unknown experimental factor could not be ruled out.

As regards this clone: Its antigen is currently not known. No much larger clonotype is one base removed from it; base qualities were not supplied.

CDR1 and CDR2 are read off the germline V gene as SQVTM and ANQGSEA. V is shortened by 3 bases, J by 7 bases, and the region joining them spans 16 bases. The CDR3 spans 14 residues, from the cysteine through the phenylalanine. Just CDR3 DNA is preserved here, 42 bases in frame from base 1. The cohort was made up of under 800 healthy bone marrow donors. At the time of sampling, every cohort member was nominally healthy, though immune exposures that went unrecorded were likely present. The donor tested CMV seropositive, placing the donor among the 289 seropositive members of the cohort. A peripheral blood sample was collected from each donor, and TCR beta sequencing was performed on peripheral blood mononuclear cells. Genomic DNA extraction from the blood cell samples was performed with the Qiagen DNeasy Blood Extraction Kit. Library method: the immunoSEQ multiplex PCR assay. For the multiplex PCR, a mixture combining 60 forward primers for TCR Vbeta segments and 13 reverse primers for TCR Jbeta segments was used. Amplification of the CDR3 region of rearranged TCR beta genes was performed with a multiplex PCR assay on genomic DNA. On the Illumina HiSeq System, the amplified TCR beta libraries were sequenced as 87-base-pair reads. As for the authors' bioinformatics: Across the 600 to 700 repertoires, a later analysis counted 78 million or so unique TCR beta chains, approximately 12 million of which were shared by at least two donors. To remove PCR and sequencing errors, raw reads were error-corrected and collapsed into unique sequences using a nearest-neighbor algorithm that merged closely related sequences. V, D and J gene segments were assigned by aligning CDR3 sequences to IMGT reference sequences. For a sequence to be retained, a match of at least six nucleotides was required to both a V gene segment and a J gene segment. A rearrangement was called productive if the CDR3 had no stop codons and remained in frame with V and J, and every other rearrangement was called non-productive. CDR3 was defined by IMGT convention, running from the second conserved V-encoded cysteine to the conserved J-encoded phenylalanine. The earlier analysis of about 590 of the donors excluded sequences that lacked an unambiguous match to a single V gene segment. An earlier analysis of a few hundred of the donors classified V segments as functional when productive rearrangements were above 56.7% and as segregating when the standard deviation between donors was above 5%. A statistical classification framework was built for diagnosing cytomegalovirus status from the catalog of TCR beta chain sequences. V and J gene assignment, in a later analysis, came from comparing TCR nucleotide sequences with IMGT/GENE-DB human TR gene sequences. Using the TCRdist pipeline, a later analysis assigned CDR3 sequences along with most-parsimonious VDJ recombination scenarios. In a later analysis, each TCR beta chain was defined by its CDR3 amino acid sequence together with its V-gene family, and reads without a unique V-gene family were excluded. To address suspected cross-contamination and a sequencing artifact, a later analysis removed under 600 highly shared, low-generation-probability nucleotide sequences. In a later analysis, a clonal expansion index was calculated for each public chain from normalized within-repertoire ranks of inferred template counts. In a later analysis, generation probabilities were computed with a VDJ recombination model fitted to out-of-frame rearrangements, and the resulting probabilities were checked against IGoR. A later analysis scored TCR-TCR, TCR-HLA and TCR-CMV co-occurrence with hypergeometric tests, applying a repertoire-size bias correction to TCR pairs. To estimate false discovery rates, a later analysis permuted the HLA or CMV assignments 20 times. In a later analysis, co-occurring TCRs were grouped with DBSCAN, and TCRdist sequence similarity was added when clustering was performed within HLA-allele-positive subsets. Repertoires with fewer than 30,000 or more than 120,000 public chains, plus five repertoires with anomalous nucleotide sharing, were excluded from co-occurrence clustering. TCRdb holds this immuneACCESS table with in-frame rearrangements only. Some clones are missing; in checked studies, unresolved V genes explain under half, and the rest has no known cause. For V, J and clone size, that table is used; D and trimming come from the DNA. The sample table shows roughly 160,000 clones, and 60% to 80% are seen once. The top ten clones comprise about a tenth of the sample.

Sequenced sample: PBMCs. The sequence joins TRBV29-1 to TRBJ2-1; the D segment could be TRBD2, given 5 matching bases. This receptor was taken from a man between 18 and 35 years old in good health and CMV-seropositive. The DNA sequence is TGCAGCGTTGACCCGGGGTGGGTTCGAAATGAGCAGTTCTTC. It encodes CSVDPGWVRNEQFF.